Detailed here is one TCR beta chain. The CDR3 runs to 16 residues. The V and J ends lost 4 bases and 0 bases, in that order; junction bases with no gene match: 9. The germline CDR1 and CDR2 sequences are SGHRS and YFSETQ. The data originate from a study of blood T cell repertoires in COVID-19. Study overall: Donors in the United States, Italy and Spain gave samples during acute or convalescent COVID-19.

The repertoire was sequenced with immunoSEQ multiplex PCR; TCRdb's copy has only in-frame clones and lacks some. The sample has some 100,000 clones; roughly 88% are singletons. The V gene is TRBV5-1, the J gene TRBJ1-1; 7 nucleotides line up with TRBD1. This receptor was identified in a woman between 65 and 79 years old with acute or convalescent COVID-19. The sample consisted of peripheral blood. Here the CDR3 DNA reads TGCGCCAGCAGCACAAAGGGGGCCACAATGAACACTGAAGCTTTCTTT. Protein sequence: CASSTKGATMNTEAFF.